This T cell receptor (beta chain) was documented in a study of T cells after yellow fever vaccination. General observations from the study: Overlap between CD4 and CD8 compartments was detected for a small share of clonotypes.

The CDR3 is 13 residues long. V dropped 5 bases and J dropped 9 bases, with 14 bases sitting between them. Germline CDR1 SGHVS, CDR2 FNYEAQ. The table lists this clonotype with many counts. The 5'RACE template-switching step produced TCR cDNA and added a universal primer site and UMIs. MiXCR, applied by TCRdb to the 5' RACE reads, yields one record per CDR3 protein. In the table there are roughly 94,000 distinct CDR3 sequences, 7.5% to 10% of which are singletons. The sample here was CD8+ T cells not binding an NS4B(214-222) dextramer, sorted from PBMCs, taken roughly 14 days after the first yellow fever vaccination. The source is a man aged 18 to 30 who received the YFV17D yellow fever vaccine. The gene calls are TRBV7-6 and TRBJ2-1; a possible D gene is TRBD1 (6 bases). In DNA form, the CDR3 reads TGTGCCAGCAGCACCTCCCAGGGGAGTGAGCAGTTCTTC. It codes for CASSTSQGSEQFF.